A single sample is the source of the 25 T cell receptor beta chains below, sequenced in a study of long-term antiretroviral therapy in people with HIV. They ran version v3.0 of the immunoSEQ assay at survey level. Data came from immunoSEQ multiplex PCR; TCRdb stores just in-frame clones and leaves some out. The sample has about 31,000 clones, 75% to 85% seen once. The sequenced sample was unsorted PBMCs, obtained 1.9 years after starting antiretroviral therapy. The receptors originated from a man aged 18 to 30 with HIV.

The chain joins TRBV11-2 to TRBJ2-3; 13 bases match TRBD2. Germline V gene lookup returns CDR1 SGHAT and CDR2 FQNNGV. The CDR3 is 17 amino acids. After removal of 5 bases from V and 1 base from J, the junction contained 6 bases not matched to a gene. CDR3 loop: CASSKGGLAGGTDTQYF. The CDR3 DNA reads as TGTGCCAGCAGCAAAGGCGGACTAGCGGGGGGCACAGATACGCAGTATTTT.

The rearrangement uses TRBV7-9 and TRBJ2-3, with D tentatively TRBD1 or TRBD2 (5 bases each). CDR3 length: 13 amino acids. Trimming left V 11 bases short and J 2 bases short, with 14 bases between. The germline CDR1 and CDR2 sequences are SEHNR and FQNEAQ (reference sequence). In nucleotides, the CDR3 is TGTGCCGGGGCTAGCACAAACACAGATACGCAGTATTTT. Its protein product is CAGASTNTDTQYF.

The V gene is TRBV18, the J gene TRBJ2-3; D unclear. Trimming took off 0 bases at V and 0 bases at J, with 13 bases between the two ends. The CDR3 runs to 17 residues. Germline V gene data show CDR1 as KGHSH and CDR2 as LQKENI. The CDR3 nucleotides are TGTGCCAGCTCACCACCGGAAGGGAACGCTAGCACAGATACGCAGTATTTT. Protein product: CASSPPEGNASTDTQYF.

The chain links TRBV2 to TRBJ1-1; 7 nucleotides match TRBD1. Germline CDR1 and CDR2: SNHLY and FYNNEI. The CDR3 sequence is 13 residues long. V trimming: 2 bases; J trimming: 11 bases; junction bases outside the gene matches: 8. CDR3 protein: CASSEQGVGAAFF. DNA of the CDR3: TGTGCCAGCAGTGAACAGGGGGTGGGGGCGGCTTTCTTT.

The chain joins TRBV4-1 to TRBJ1-4; D is undetermined. The germline gives CDR1 MGHRA, CDR2 YSYEKL. CDR3 size: 16 residues. The V and J ends lost 0 bases and 4 bases respectively, with 12 bases between them. The CDR3 spells CASSQEAHSFNEKLFF. CDR3 DNA: TGCGCCAGCAGCCAAGAGGCCCATTCCTTTAATGAAAAACTGTTTTTT.

A few counts support this clone. The J gene is TRBJ1-6, the V gene TRBV11-2; the D is unclear. CDR3 length: 15 residues. The germline V gene encodes CDR1 SGHAT and CDR2 FQNNGV. V was cut by 6 bases and J by 4 bases, with 13 bases left in between. The CDR3 loop is CASRTDDHYNSPLHF. Written as DNA, the CDR3 is TGTGCCAGCAGGACCGATGACCATTATAATTCACCCCTCCACTTT.

This chain joins TRBV19 and TRBJ1-4, with a possible D match to TRBD1 (6 bases). The CDR3 has 14 residues. The V gene lost 5 bases and the J gene lost 0 bases, with 7 bases spanning the gap. CDR1 and CDR2 from the germline V gene are LNHDA and SQIVND (reference sequence). CDR3 in DNA: TGTGCCAGTAGTCCAGGGGCAACTAATGAAAAACTGTTTTTT. Translating gives CASSPGATNEKLFF.

The chain links TRBV5-1 to TRBJ1-3; D is possibly TRBD1 (5 bases). The V end was cut by 3 bases, the J end by 0 bases, with 10 bases between. CDR1 and CDR2 from the germline V gene are SGHRS and YFSETQ. The CDR3 is 15 residues long. The CDR3 sequence: CASSSTGDSGNTIYF. CDR3 nucleotide sequence: TGCGCCAGCAGCTCCACAGGAGACTCTGGAAACACCATATATTTT.

This clone was picked up a small number of times. This chain uses TRBV30 with TRBJ1-2; 12 nucleotides match TRBD1. CDR3 length equals 15 residues. Germline assignment: CDR1 GTSNPN and CDR2 SVGIG (reference sequence). With 3 bases clipped from V and 2 bases from J, the junction kept 4 bases outside the gene matches. The CDR3: CAWSLGTGGNYGYTF. The DNA for the CDR3 is TGTGCCTGGAGCTTGGGGACAGGGGGCAACTATGGCTACACCTTC.

This clone was observed a single time. V is TRBV27 and J is TRBJ2-1; tentative D call: TRBD2 (7 bases). Trimming took 5 bases from V and 8 from J, leaving 19 bases between them. The CDR3 is 15 amino acids. Germline CDR1 MNHEY, CDR2 SMNVEV (reference sequence). The CDR3 DNA reads TGTGCCAGCAGTCTTGAGGGGGGGGATTTCGATGAGCAGTTCTTC. It encodes CASSLEGGDFDEQFF.

This clone turned up a few times. This chain connects TRBV19 to TRBJ1-1; D perhaps matches TRBD1 (5 bases). Germline V gene data show CDR1 as LNHDA and CDR2 as SQIVND (reference sequence). V lost 6 bases to trimming and J lost 1 base, with 9 bases between them. The CDR3 is 13 residues long. In nucleotides, the CDR3 is TGTGCCAGTAGAGGACACCAGAACACTGAAGCTTTCTTT. Encoded protein: CASRGHQNTEAFF.

The rearrangement joins TRBV30 to TRBJ1-4; D is perhaps TRBD1 (6 bases). The CDR3 runs 12 residues. The ends were cut back, 2 bases at V and 7 bases at J, with 8 bases in the middle. Germline V CDR1 and CDR2: GTSNPN, SVGIG (reference sequence). CDR3 in DNA: TGTGCCTGGAGTCAGGGGACTGAAAAACTGTTTTTT. Translated, it gives CAWSQGTEKLFF.

V is TRBV6-6 and J is TRBJ1-3, with no clear D. V gave up 6 bases and J gave up 3 bases, with 6 bases separating them. The CDR3 has 12 residues. The germline gives CDR1 MNHNY, CDR2 SVGAGI (reference sequence). The CDR3 DNA reads as TGTGCCAGCAGGGTGTTTGGAAACACCATATATTTT. Protein: CASRVFGNTIYF.

The genes are TRBV28 and TRBJ1-2; TRBD1 is a possible D gene (6 bases). CDR1 and CDR2 from the germline V gene are MDHEN and SYDVKM. The ends were cut back, 3 bases at V and 9 bases at J, with 14 bases in the middle. This CDR3 is 13 amino acids long. DNA for the CDR3: TGTGCCAGCAGTTTGATGGGGGCTGAGAGCTACACCTTC. Amino acids: CASSLMGAESYTF.

This chain connects TRBV5-1 to TRBJ2-1, with 7 bases lining up with TRBD1. The junction had 9 bases not matched to a gene; V was cut back by 3 bases and J by 12 bases. The V gene's germline CDR1 is SGHRS and CDR2 YFSETQ. The CDR3 has 13 amino acids. CDR3 bases: TGCGCCAGCAGCTGGGGGACAGCCGATGGGCAGTTCTTC. This sequence encodes CASSWGTADGQFF.

The V gene is TRBV7-9, the J gene TRBJ2-1; D remains unclear. This CDR3 has 17 residues. The V end lost 3 bases, the J end lost 7 bases, and 22 bases lay between the germline ends. Germline V gene data show CDR1 as SEHNR and CDR2 as FQNEAQ (reference sequence). CDR3 bases: TGTGCCAGCAGCTTTCTTCCAGGCCAAGCCCCTCCTAATGAGCAGTTCTTC. Its protein is CASSFLPGQAPPNEQFF.

The chain has TRBV21-1 and TRBJ1-5; the table's D call TRBD1 went unverified against the DNA. TRBV21-1 is a pseudogene segment. CDR3 length: 14 amino acids. The CDR3 here is CASTIGHTVKPQHF. DNA of the CDR3: TGTGCCAGCACCATAGGACACACTGTGAAGCCCCAGCATTTT.

The V gene is TRBV6-1, the J gene TRBJ1-2; no clear D. Per germline, CDR1 MNHNS and CDR2 SASEGT. This CDR3 is 13 amino acids long. The ends were cut back, 4 bases at V and 8 bases at J, with 14 bases in the middle. The CDR3 bases are TGTGCCAGCAGTGGGACCTCGGTCAACGGCTACACCTTC. It codes for CASSGTSVNGYTF.

J is TRBJ1-3 and V is TRBV28; TRBD1 aligns across 7 bases. The V and J ends lost 2 bases and 3 bases, in that order; junction bases with no gene match: 7. The length of the CDR3 is 16 residues. CDR1 MDHEN and CDR2 SYDVKM come from the germline V gene. CDR3 protein: CASSLHRQGVGNTIYF. In nucleotides, the CDR3 is TGTGCCAGCAGTTTACATCGGCAGGGGGTTGGAAACACCATATATTTT.

The rearrangement uses TRBV27 and TRBJ2-1; D not resolved. The CDR3 spans 13 residues. Trimming stripped 0 bases from V and 7 bases from J, with 7 bases between. Germline V gives CDR1 MNHEY, CDR2 SMNVEV (reference sequence). CDR3 bases: TGTGCCAGCAGTTTATCGGCTCCGAATGAGCAGTTCTTC. Amino acids: CASSLSAPNEQFF.

This chain connects TRBV11-2 to TRBJ1-6; D gene ambiguous. Trimming removed 5 bases from V and 10 bases from J, with 15 bases in between. Germline lookup yields CDR1 SGHAT and CDR2 FQNNGV. This CDR3 spans 14 amino acids. The chain's CDR3 is CASSPTSRNSPLHF. DNA of the CDR3: TGTGCCAGCAGCCCCACTAGCAGAAACTCACCCCTCCACTTT.

The chain has TRBV12-1 and TRBJ2-3; the table gives TRBD2 as D, unverified against the DNA. TRBV12-1 counts as a pseudogene. The CDR3 has 12 amino acids. The DNA for the CDR3 is TGTGCCAGCAGCTTTTATCGAGATACGCAGTATTTT. Translation gives CASSFYRDTQYF.

This chain connects TRBV28 to TRBJ1-5; unclear D gene. Per the germline V gene, CDR1 is MDHEN and CDR2 is SYDVKM. V shed 3 bases and J shed 3 bases, with 15 bases lying between them. CDR3 length: 16 residues. CDR3 in amino acids: CASSFGQQGYNQPQHF. DNA of the CDR3: TGTGCCAGCAGTTTTGGGCAACAAGGTTACAATCAGCCCCAGCATTTT.

This clone was detected once. The rearrangement joins TRBV5-1 to TRBJ2-1; D unresolved. Trimming removed 1 base from V and 10 bases from J, with 6 bases in between. This CDR3 is built from 11 residues. Germline V gene sequence: CDR1 SGHRS, CDR2 YFSETQ. CDR3 sequence: CASSLIREQFF. CDR3 coding DNA: TGCGCCAGCAGCTTGATTAGGGAGCAGTTCTTC.

The table lists this clone with a few counts. The V gene is TRBV2, the J gene TRBJ2-6; D might be TRBD2 (6 bases). This CDR3 comprises 16 residues. Germline-derived CDR1 and CDR2 are SNHLY and FYNNEI. Trimming pared 10 bases from V and 1 base from J, leaving 17 bases between. CDR3 coding DNA: TGTGCCATCGACTGGGACTTCTTATCTGGGGCCAACGTCCTGACTTTC. Protein: CAIDWDFLSGANVLTF.